This TCR beta chain was observed in a study of blood T cell repertoires in COVID-19. The table came from immunoSEQ multiplex PCR; TCRdb's copy has only in-frame clones and leaves some out. The sample carries over 150,000 clones, approximately 83% recorded once. The ends were cut back, 0 bases at V and 0 bases at J, with 15 bases in the middle. Germline loops: CDR1 LGHNA, CDR2 YSLEER. The length of the CDR3 is 17 residues. Sequencing was done on a sample of peripheral blood. The source of this sequence is a man in his sixties or seventies with active or convalescent COVID-19. The rearrangement joins TRBV4-3 to TRBJ2-7; D is ambiguous. For the CDR3, the DNA is TGCGCCAGCAGCCAAGAGTTTTATTACAGTAACTCCTACGAGCAGTACTTC. This gives the protein CASSQEFYYSNSYEQYF.